This TCR beta chain was sequenced for a study of tumor and adjacent non-tumor tissue in lung cancer. Whole-study context: There were fewer than 15 adenocarcinoma, a couple of squamous cell carcinoma and 1 small cell lung cancer cases.

A modified ARM-PCR protocol with three rounds of nested PCR amplified TCRbeta. TCRdb recomputed calls from the multiplex PCR reads with MiXCR, one row per CDR3 protein. This table holds over 100,000 distinct CDR3 sequences, 75% found once. Regarding the study as a whole: Significantly higher TCR diversity was found in tumor than normal lung.

V was trimmed by 11 bases and J by 4 bases, leaving 20 bases between them. In germline, CDR1 is MNHNY, CDR2 SVGAGI (reference sequence). The CDR3 loop spans 14 amino acids. Worth noting for this clonotype: The antigen is not known.

The template was RNA from unsorted bulk tissue. The sequencing sample was made of lung tumor tissue. The chain uses TRBV6-6 and TRBJ1-1, with TRBD1 as a possible D gene (6 bases). This clonotype was obtained from a woman aged 60 to 75 with non-small cell lung cancer. The CDR3 reads CACSPTGESTEAFF. CDR3 nucleotide sequence: TGTGCCTGTAGTCCGACAGGAGAAAGCACTGAAGCTTTCTTT.